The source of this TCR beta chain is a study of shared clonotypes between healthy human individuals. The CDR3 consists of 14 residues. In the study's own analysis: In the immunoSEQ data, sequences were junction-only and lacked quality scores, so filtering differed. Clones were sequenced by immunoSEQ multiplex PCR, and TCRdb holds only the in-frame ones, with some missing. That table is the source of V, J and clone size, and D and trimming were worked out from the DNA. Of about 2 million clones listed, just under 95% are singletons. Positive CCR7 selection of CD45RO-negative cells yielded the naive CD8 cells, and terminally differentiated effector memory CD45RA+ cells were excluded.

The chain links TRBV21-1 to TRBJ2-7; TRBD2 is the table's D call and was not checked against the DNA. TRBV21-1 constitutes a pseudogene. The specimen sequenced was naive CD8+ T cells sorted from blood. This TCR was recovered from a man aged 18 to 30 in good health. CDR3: CASRREDLSYEQYF. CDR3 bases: TGTGCCAGCAGAAGGGAGGACCTCTCCTACGAGCAGTACTTC.